Listed below are T cell receptor beta chains from one sample, sequenced in a study of OX40 agonist ivuxolimab in advanced cancers. Assay: immunoSEQ multiplex PCR; the TCRdb copy retains only in-frame clones and omits some. Of approximately 45,000 clones listed, 88% are singletons. The sequenced sample was CD4+ or CD8+ T cells sorted from blood, obtained in a trial of the OX40 agonist ivuxolimab. The receptor set was obtained from an adult with an advanced solid tumor such as melanoma, head and neck, liver or kidney cancer. CDR3s include the opening cysteine and the closing phenylalanine or tryptophan. A D gene is named only where the DNA matches it firmly. The size of a clone is reported for some rows only, either as once, few or many, or as a class for expanded clones.

cdr3_nt | cdr3_aa | clone_size | j_call | d_call | v_call
TGCGCCAGCAGCCTGACAGGGGAAACCGGGGAGCTGTTTTTT | CASSLTGETGELFF | - | TRBJ2-2 | TRBD1 | TRBV5-1
TGTGCCAGCAGCCAGGGAGGGGGTAGCGGGAGCGTTGAGCAGTTCTTC | CASSQGGGSGSVEQFF | - | TRBJ2-1 | TRBD2 | TRBV7-3
TGTGCCAGCAGCCAAAACACCGGGGAGCTGTTTTTT | CASSQNTGELFF | - | TRBJ2-2 | - | TRBV13
TGTGCCACACCAAAAGCAACTAATGAAAAACTGTTTTTT | CATPKATNEKLFF | once | TRBJ1-4 | - | TRBV10-3
TGCGCCAGCAGTGAGTCTCCTAGCGGGAGGGCCGGGGAGCTGTTTTTT | CASSESPSGRAGELFF | - | TRBJ2-2 | TRBD2 | TRBV10-2
TGTGCCAGCAGCTCGGGACAGTCTAACTATGGCTACACCTTC | CASSSGQSNYGYTF | - | TRBJ1-2 | TRBD1 | TRBV7-6
TGTGCCAGCAGCGTAGAACCGGGGGCGGCGGCCGGGGAGCTGTTTTTT | CASSVEPGAAAGELFF | - | TRBJ2-2 | - | TRBV9
TGTGCCAGCAGCCTCGACGGAGGAAGCAATCAGCCCCAGCATTTT | CASSLDGGSNQPQHF | - | TRBJ1-5 | - | TRBV7-2
TGTGCCAGCAGCTTAGCCCTAGCGGGAACTACCGAGCAGTACTTC | CASSLALAGTTEQYF | - | TRBJ2-7 | TRBD2 | TRBV7-9
TGCGCCAGCAGCTTGGAGGGTCTGAGCAATCAGCCCCAGCATTTT | CASSLEGLSNQPQHF | - | TRBJ1-5 | - | TRBV5-1
TGCAAAATTGGGGTTTCGGAGACCCAGTACTTC | CKIGVSETQYF | - | TRBJ2-5 | - | TRBV20-1